This TCR beta chain was retrieved from a study of human T cells and chemical hapten exposure. Study details: Once 0.01% DPC had been applied to the upper back by patch test, readings were taken at 6 days. General observations from the study: Expanded TCR sets contained significantly more large CDR3 similarity clusters than controls. After DPC sensitization, TCRs above 1 in 1000 frequency showed no change.

Specified time point: patch test 3, about 24 weeks after DPC sensitization. Treatment noted: therapeutic diphenylcyclopropenone sensitization with weekly scalp DPC. Within the library, unique molecular identifiers were attached to each individual cDNA molecule. Each CDR3 protein gets one entry after TCRdb re-called the RACE reads with MiXCR. This table holds under 55,000 distinct CDR3 sequences, about 10% found once. Germline lookup yields CDR1 MNHNY and CDR2 SVGAGI (reference sequence). Trimming stripped 8 bases from V and 0 bases from J, with 11 bases between. The length of the CDR3 is 14 residues. In its sample, this clonotype was seen many times. Its antigen remains unknown.

This receptor was taken from a woman aged 40 to 55 with alopecia areata. Some clones in this sample may be carry-over from other donors' samples. Source: whole blood, taken in connection with sensitization to the hapten diphenylcyclopropenone (DPC). The chain recombines TRBV6-6 with TRBJ1-5; D unclear. Here the CDR3 DNA reads TGTGCCAGCCACCAGGATTATAGCAATCAGCCCCAGCATTTT. Translating gives CASHQDYSNQPQHF.